Shown below are 10 T cell receptor beta chains from a single sample sequenced in a study of OX40 agonist ivuxolimab in advanced cancers. Some clones are missing from TCRdb's copy, which holds only in-frame ones; the method was immunoSEQ multiplex PCR. This table holds tens of thousands of clones, more than 85% found once. The sample here was CD4+ or CD8+ T cells sorted from blood, taken in a trial of the OX40 agonist ivuxolimab. These receptors were collected from an adult with an advanced solid tumor such as melanoma, head and neck, liver or kidney cancer.

This clone occurred a few times. V is TRBV19 and J is TRBJ2-7; D remains unclear. Germline V gives CDR1 LNHDA, CDR2 SQIVND (reference sequence). Between the trimmed V and J ends, which lost 0 bases and 6 bases, there was a span of 12 bases. The CDR3 is made up of 14 amino acids. Written as DNA, the CDR3 is TGTGCCAGTAGTATAGATACAGTCCCATCCGAGCAGTACTTC. Its protein is CASSIDTVPSEQYF.

The chain carries TRBV6-1 and TRBJ1-5; 7 positions match TRBD1. Germline V lookup: CDR1 MNHNS, CDR2 SASEGT. CDR3 length: 15 amino acids. The ends lost 6 bases at V and 7 bases at J; junction bases unmatched: 12. The CDR3 DNA follows: TGTGCCAGCAGGGCGATTGGACAGGTGGGGCAGCCCCAGCATTTT. It codes for CASRAIGQVGQPQHF.

The chain links TRBV7-8 to TRBJ1-6; D remains ambiguous. Germline values: CDR1 SGHVS, CDR2 FQNEAQ. The CDR3 is 16 residues long. The ends were cut back, 2 bases at V and 7 bases at J, with 15 bases in the middle. The CDR3 loop reads CASSLSIVSRNSPLHF. CDR3 sequence (DNA): TGTGCCAGCAGCTTAAGCATAGTGTCGCGGAATTCACCCCTCCACTTT.

The rearrangement links TRBV29-1 to TRBJ2-7; D is unclear. The CDR3 sequence is 11 residues long. Trimming removed 4 bases at V and 2 bases at J, with 6 bases between. The V gene's germline CDR1 is SQVTM and CDR2 ANQGSEA. The CDR3 reads CSVAGPYEQYF. CDR3 bases: TGCAGCGTTGCCGGTCCCTACGAGCAGTACTTC.

The J gene is TRBJ2-7, the V gene TRBV6-5; D remains unclear. V was clipped by 4 bases and J by 0 bases, with 7 bases between them. This CDR3 contains 13 residues. Germline-derived CDR1 and CDR2 are MNHEY and SVGAGI. CDR3 amino acids: CASSLQSSYEQYF. The CDR3 DNA reads TGTGCCAGCAGTTTGCAAAGCTCCTACGAGCAGTACTTC.

V gene TRBV5-1 combines with J gene TRBJ2-1, with D perhaps given as TRBD1 or TRBD2 (5 bases each). Germline loops: CDR1 SGHRS, CDR2 YFSETQ. Trimming pared 4 bases from V and 2 bases from J, leaving 16 bases between. This CDR3 is built from 16 residues. CDR3 bases: TGCGCCAGCAGCCTCCAGGGTAGCGTTGCCTACAATGAGCAGTTCTTC. Translation gives CASSLQGSVAYNEQFF.

The J gene is TRBJ2-1, the V gene TRBV7-8, with a weak D call TRBD1 (6 bases). The CDR3 consists of 16 residues. V dropped 5 bases and J dropped 5 bases, with 19 bases sitting between them. CDR1 SGHVS and CDR2 FQNEAQ come from the germline V gene. This CDR3 is CASSQLDTGSHNEQFF. The DNA of the CDR3 is TGTGCCAGCAGCCAACTGGACACAGGGTCCCACAATGAGCAGTTCTTC.

DNA of the CDR3: TGTGCCAGCTCACCAACAACAGGGGGGAACACCGGGGAGCTGTTTTTT. This sequence encodes CASSPTTGGNTGELFF. J is TRBJ2-2 and V is TRBV18, with 8 nucleotides matching TRBD1. Germline V gives CDR1 KGHSH, CDR2 LQKENI. The V and J ends lost 2 bases and 1 base, in that order; junction bases with no gene match: 3. CDR3 size: 16 residues.

This clone appeared once. The V and J genes are TRBV4-1 and TRBJ2-7, with TRBD2 matching over 11 bases. The CDR3 contains 15 residues. The V gene's germline CDR1 is MGHRA and CDR2 YSYEKL. The trim removed 1 base at V and 2 bases at J, leaving 1 base unmatched. DNA for the CDR3: TGCGCCAGCAGCCAAGCACTAGCGGGAGCCTACGAGCAGTACTTC. It translates to CASSQALAGAYEQYF.

This chain joins TRBV28 and TRBJ1-5; D is ambiguous. Germline values: CDR1 MDHEN, CDR2 SYDVKM. With 7 bases removed from V and 1 base from J, the gap between germline ends came to 14 bases. The CDR3 totals 15 residues. CDR3 coding DNA: TGTGCCAGCACCCTTCCCGGACGGAGCAATCAGCCCCAGCATTTT. It specifies CASTLPGRSNQPQHF.